The entry below describes one TCR beta chain. Its antigen is still unknown. No base quality information exists; no much larger clone differs at one position. Thawed unstimulated PBMCs were stained for CD3, CD4 and CD8 and FACS-sorted into CD3+CD4+ and CD3+CD8+ populations. All 8 studied subjects were randomized to withdrawal of immunosuppression. The Qiagen DNeasy Blood and Tissue Kit was used to isolate genomic DNA. CDR1 and CDR2, looked up from the germline V gene, are SGDLS and YYNGEE. The CDR3 numbers 17 residues from cysteine through phenylalanine. The entry retains the CDR3 DNA only, 51 bases that are in frame from base 1. V is cut back by 4 bases and J by 5 bases, with 11 bases in the junction unmatched. This entry belongs to a study of T cell clones after liver transplantation (dated by TCRdb to between 2017 and 2020). Concerning the study at large: ITN030ST, the source of the samples, was a randomized trial that attempted immunosuppression withdrawal within 2 years of liver transplantation. Donor-reactive T cell clones were identified using TCRbeta sequencing after a pre-transplant mixed lymphocyte reaction and were then followed in post-transplant blood. As an antigen-independent comparator for donor-reactive sequences, third party-reactive TCRbeta sequences were also identified from pre-transplant MLRs. Three of the eight recipients were HCV-positive; the others were transplanted for non-autoimmune, non-viral indications. Subjects received no induction therapy and standard immunosuppression until randomization at 12-24 months post-transplant. Tolerance was defined as complete immunosuppression withdrawal for at least one year with no rise in liver enzymes beyond twice the upper limit of normal. Blood samples were collected pre-transplant, pre-randomization before withdrawal, and post-randomization after either complete withdrawal or failed withdrawal. The studied cohort comprised 8 liver transplant recipients, 3 classified as tolerant and 5 as non-tolerant.

Frozen genomic DNA underwent high-throughput TCRbeta CDR3 sequencing by immunoSEQ, including PCR amplification, mapping, bias correction and internal controls. Processing in the source paper ran as follows. Productive rearrangements were kept, and unique TCRbeta sequences were defined by CDR3 nucleotide sequence plus V and J gene. Donor-reactive sequences required at least 5-fold expansion in CFSE-low cells versus unstimulated pre-transplant cells and at least 0.01% frequency. To ensure at least 90% detection power, minimum frequency thresholds were set for each subject based on that subject's lowest-template unstimulated sample. Jensen-Shannon divergence between the top 1000 TCRbeta sequences post-transplant and pre-transplant was used to measure repertoire turnover. Changes in detection of donor-reactive sequences were assessed with two-sided Fisher's exact tests. TCRdb obtained this table from immuneACCESS and retained in-frame rearrangements with V and J assigned. These tables miss some clones; where compared with another copy, unresolved V genes account for less than half of the shortfall, and the remainder is unexplained. Clonal size and the V and J genes are those of that table, whereas D and trimming came from the DNA. The sample includes around 110,000 clones, with about nine tenths observed a single time. Around 0.86% of the sample rests with the top ten.

Here is what the overall study found, with its caveats: Once repertoire turnover was taken into account, donor-reactive detection showed a significant reduction for CD4 in 7 of 8 subjects and for CD8 in 8 of 8. Because no allograft tissue specimens were available, donor-reactive T cells may have migrated into the graft instead of being deleted. The decline in donor-reactive sequences exceeded the decline in third party-reactive sequences, suggesting partial antigen-specific deletion that was unrelated to withdrawal success. The conclusions were considered preliminary, being limited by small, heterogeneous patient numbers and non-standardized post-transplant time points. Circulating donor-reactive CD4 TCRbeta sequences fell significantly post-transplant in most of the 8 subjects, irrespective of tolerance or HCV status. In two subjects, low numbers of available donor cells limited the measurable donor-reactive repertoire.

This receptor was identified in a human patient who received a liver transplant. Where a transplant has occurred, the graft donor may have supplied some of the T cells. This chain joins TRBV9 to TRBJ2-1, and 11 junctional nucleotides match TRBD2. Sample: CD4+ T cells from blood, taken 12 months after liver transplant. The CDR3 protein is CASSPLKTSGSHNEQFF. DNA sequence: TGTGCCAGCAGCCCGCTAAAAACTAGCGGGAGCCACAATGAGCAGTTCTTC.